Following are 20 T cell receptor beta chains from one sample sequenced in a study of cytomegalovirus exposure and HLA in healthy donors (dated by TCRdb to 2015 to 2018). Libraries were prepared through the immunoSEQ multiplex PCR assay. For the multiplex PCR, a mixture combining 60 forward primers for TCR Vbeta segments and 13 reverse primers for TCR Jbeta segments was used. This is the immuneACCESS table as TCRdb keeps it, with only in-frame sequences that have V and J called. A part of the clones is gone; compared with another copy, unresolved V genes explain less than half, and the rest is unexplained. The sample table records 95,000 to 110,000 clones; around a tenth of these occur just once. Of the sample, approximately 6.1% falls within the top ten clones. The sequenced material came from PBMCs. The origin of the receptors is a man in his forties or fifties in good health and CMV-seropositive.

The chain has TRBV6-5 and TRBJ2-7, with TRBD1 identical over 9 bases. Germline CDR1 MNHEY, CDR2 SVGAGI. J lost 2 bases, V lost 5 bases, and 7 bases had no gene match. The CDR3 is made up of 15 amino acids. The CDR3 sequence: CASSLRDRETYEQYF. CDR3 nucleotides: TGTGCCAGCAGTCTCCGGGACAGGGAGACCTACGAGCAGTACTTC.

The V call is TRBV19, the J call TRBJ2-6; TRBD1 matches at 9 bases. Germline assignment: CDR1 LNHDA and CDR2 SQIVND (reference sequence). CDR3 length: 18 amino acids. The V segment lost 5 bases and the J segment 2 bases; nucleotides outside the gene matches: 10. Written as DNA, the CDR3 is TGTGCCAGTAGTCGCCAGGACAGGGGACTACCTGGGGCCAACGTCCTGACTTTC. Amino acid sequence: CASSRQDRGLPGANVLTF.

In its sample, this clone was seen a few times. The chain joins TRBV9 to TRBJ2-7; 11 bases align to TRBD1. This CDR3 region has 14 residues. Germline values: CDR1 SGDLS, CDR2 YYNGEE. V shed 3 bases, J shed 12 bases, and the junction held 11 bases outside the gene matches. The CDR3 is CASSAGTGTGGRYF. As DNA, the CDR3 is TGTGCCAGCAGCGCCGGGACCGGGACAGGGGGACGGTACTTC.

This clone was detected a few times. The CDR3 sequence is CAWSVRTGAKLFF. CDR3 sequence (DNA): TGTGCCTGGAGTGTACGAACAGGGGCCAAACTGTTTTTT. The rearrangement uses TRBV30 and TRBJ1-4, with TRBD1 identical over 7 bases. Per the germline V gene, CDR1 is GTSNPN and CDR2 is SVGIG (reference sequence). CDR3 length: 13 residues. The V segment lost 0 bases and the J segment 11 bases; nucleotides outside the gene matches: 6.

The chain has TRBV6-6 and TRBJ1-5; TRBD1 might be the D (5 bases). CDR1 MNHNY and CDR2 SVGAGI come from the germline V gene (reference sequence). CDR3 length: 13 amino acids. Trimming shortened V by 10 bases and J by 6 bases, and 16 bases separated the two germline ends. The CDR3 DNA reads TGTGCCAACAGCCCTGGGGGGACTCAGCCCCAGCATTTT. Translation: CANSPGGTQPQHF.

The chain couples TRBV5-8 to TRBJ2-2; TRBD2 matches 7 bases. The CDR3 length is 16 residues. Germline CDR1 reads SGHTS; CDR2 reads YDEGEE. The J segment lost 2 bases and the V segment lost 0 bases, leaving 4 bases of the junction unmatched. CDR3 loop: CASSLAPSGNTGELFF. CDR3 sequence (DNA): TGTGCCAGCAGCTTGGCCCCTAGCGGAAACACCGGGGAGCTGTTTTTT. The complete variable domain, with remaining parts taken from reference TRBV5-8 and TRBJ2-2, reads EAGVTQSPTHLIKTRGQQATLRCSPISGHTSVYWYQQALGLGLQFLLWYDEGEERNRGNFPPRFSGRQFPNYSSELNVNALELEDSALYLCASSLAPSGNTGELFFGEGSRLTVL.

This clone showed up just a few times. The genes are TRBV7-9 and TRBJ2-1; D gene ambiguous. Germline V CDR1 and CDR2: SEHNR, FQNEAQ (reference sequence). V gave up 1 base and J gave up 6 bases, with 7 bases separating them. The CDR3 extends over 13 amino acids. The CDR3 region has the DNA TGTGCCAGCAGCTTAGTAGCCGGCAATGAGCAGTTCTTC. This translates into CASSLVAGNEQFF. Full variable domain (rest looked up from reference TRBV7-9 and TRBJ2-1): DTGVSQNPRHKITKRGQNVTFRCDPISEHNRLYWYRQTLGQGPEFLTYFQNEAQLEKSRLLSDRFSAERPKGSFSTLEIQRTEQGDSAMYLCASSLVAGNEQFFGPGTRLTVL.

The table lists this clone with a few counts. The CDR3 reads CASSELGTVIVYEQYF. CDR3 in DNA: TGCGCCAGCAGTGAATTAGGGACAGTGATAGTCTACGAGCAGTACTTC. This chain links TRBV10-2 with TRBJ2-7; 7 positions agree with TRBD1. Trimming cost V 3 bases and J 3 bases; bases outside gene matches: 11. CDR3 length: 16 residues. Germline CDR1 WSHSY, CDR2 SAAADI.

This clone was seen a few times. The chain couples TRBV9 to TRBJ2-7, with 8 positions matching TRBD2. Trimming took 0 bases from V and 2 from J; bases not matched to a gene: 4. CDR3 length: 15 residues. The germline V gene has CDR1 SGDLS and CDR2 YYNGEE. In DNA form, the CDR3 reads TGTGCCAGCAGCGTAGATAGCGGGGTACCCTACGAGCAGTACTTC. Translation: CASSVDSGVPYEQYF.

The rearrangement uses TRBV5-6 and TRBJ2-5; 9 positions match TRBD1. The CDR3 has 15 residues. V shed 0 bases, J shed 5 bases, and the junction held 5 bases outside the gene matches. Germline CDR1 reads SGHDT; CDR2 reads YYEEEE. CDR3: CASSLDGQGLETQYF. The CDR3 coding sequence is TGTGCCAGCAGCTTGGACGGACAGGGGTTGGAGACCCAGTACTTC.

This chain connects TRBV5-8 to TRBJ1-1; no definite D call. The germline V gene has CDR1 SGHTS and CDR2 YDEGEE. This CDR3 region has 16 residues. V lost 5 bases to trimming and J lost 3 bases, with 20 bases between them. The CDR3 reads CASRSELSLGDTEAFF. CDR3 sequence (DNA): TGTGCCAGCAGGTCAGAATTGAGTTTGGGAGACACTGAAGCTTTCTTT.

The rearrangement uses TRBV25-1 and TRBJ2-2; D is unclear. The CDR3 covers 14 residues. V was trimmed by 2 bases and J by 1 base, leaving 5 bases between them. Germline V gene lookup returns CDR1 MGHDK and CDR2 SYGVNS. For the CDR3, the DNA is TGTGCCAGCAGTGAAGTATTGAACACCGGGGAGCTGTTTTTT. This encodes CASSEVLNTGELFF. The complete variable domain, with remaining parts taken from reference TRBV25-1 and TRBJ2-2, reads EADIYQTPRYLVIGTGKKITLECSQTMGHDKMYWYQQDPGMELHLIHYSYGVNSTEKGDLSSESTVSRIRTEHFPLTLESARPSHTSQYLCASSEVLNTGELFFGEGSRLTVL.

This clone came up a few times. V gene TRBV7-9 combines with J gene TRBJ2-7; 8 nucleotides agree with TRBD2. The CDR3 extends over 14 amino acids. Germline CDR1 reads SEHNR; CDR2 reads FQNEAQ (reference sequence). V trimming: 0 bases; J trimming: 5 bases; junction bases outside the gene matches: 3. Here the CDR3 DNA reads TGTGCCAGCAGCTTAGCGGCGGGGGGAAACGAGCAGTACTTC. Translation gives CASSLAAGGNEQYF.

The chain joins TRBV28 to TRBJ1-2; D is perhaps TRBD1 (6 bases). This CDR3 spans 12 amino acids. In germline, CDR1 is MDHEN, CDR2 SYDVKM. V was cut by 5 bases and J by 8 bases, with 12 bases left in between. The CDR3 loop is CASSVAGVGYTF. DNA of the CDR3: TGTGCCAGCAGTGTTGCAGGGGTCGGCTACACCTTC.

V gene TRBV25-1 combines with J gene TRBJ2-4; D may be TRBD1 (6 bases). Germline V gene sequence: CDR1 MGHDK, CDR2 SYGVNS. The V end lost 8 bases, the J end lost 5 bases, and 19 bases lay between the germline ends. This CDR3 has 15 residues. The CDR3 region is CASRPKDSQQNIQYF. The CDR3 bases are TGTGCCAGCCGACCGAAGGACAGTCAACAAAACATTCAGTACTTC. The full variable domain, in which reference TRBV25-1 and TRBJ2-4 provide the parts outside the CDR3, is EADIYQTPRYLVIGTGKKITLECSQTMGHDKMYWYQQDPGMELHLIHYSYGVNSTEKGDLSSESTVSRIRTEHFPLTLESARPSHTSQYLCASRPKDSQQNIQYFGAGTRLSVL.

This clone was recorded a few times. The J gene is TRBJ2-2, the V gene TRBV4-3, with D possibly TRBD1 on 5 matching bases. CDR3 length: 14 amino acids. Trimming left V 4 bases short and J 1 base short, with 7 bases between. Germline V lookup: CDR1 LGHNA, CDR2 YSLEER. CDR3 sequence: CASSPGQNTGELFF. The CDR3 nucleotides read TGCGCCAGCAGCCCCGGACAGAACACCGGGGAGCTGTTTTTT.

V usage is TRBV7-3 and J usage is TRBJ2-3, with D possibly matching TRBD2 (5 bases). CDR3 length equals 14 residues. With 4 bases removed from V and 2 bases from J, the gap between germline ends came to 10 bases. CDR1 and CDR2 from the germline V gene are SGHTA and FQGTGA. This chain's CDR3 is CASSSDFITDTQYF. Written as DNA, the CDR3 is TGTGCCAGCAGCTCGGACTTTATCACAGATACGCAGTATTTT.

This clone was seen more than once but under ten times. J is TRBJ1-2 and V is TRBV6-1; 7 bases agree with TRBD1. Trimming removed 0 bases from V and 3 bases from J; junction bases left unmatched: 4. CDR1 and CDR2 (germline): MNHNS, SASEGT. The CDR3 length is 15 residues. This chain's CDR3 is CASSEAIGTDYGYTF. The CDR3 nucleotides read TGTGCCAGCAGTGAAGCCATTGGGACAGACTATGGCTACACCTTC.

The table lists this clone with a few counts. The rearrangement uses TRBV5-6 and TRBJ2-3; the match to TRBD2 covers 7 bases. The germline V gene has CDR1 SGHDT and CDR2 YYEEEE. The CDR3 spans 15 residues. The J segment lost 0 bases and the V segment lost 7 bases, leaving 8 bases of the junction unmatched. CDR3 DNA: TGTGCCAGCGGCAGACTAGCAGCTAGCACAGATACGCAGTATTTT. Residues: CASGRLAASTDTQYF. The full variable domain, with the rest looked up from reference TRBV5-6 and TRBJ2-3, is DAGVTQSPTHLIKTRGQQVTLRCSPKSGHDTVSWYQQALGQGPQFIFQYYEEEERQRGNFPDRFSGHQFPNYSSELNVNALLLGDSALYLCASGRLAASTDTQYFGPGTRLTVL.

This clone occurred a few times. This sequence joins TRBV5-1 and TRBJ2-7; 9 nucleotides line up with TRBD2. Germline trimming cut 0 bases from V and 3 bases from J; bases unmatched to any gene: 1. CDR1 is SGHRS and CDR2 is YFSETQ in the germline V gene. This CDR3 spans 14 amino acids. CDR3 protein: CASSLVAGDYEQYF. The CDR3 DNA reads TGCGCCAGCAGCTTGGTAGCGGGGGACTACGAGCAGTACTTC.